The 32 T cell receptor beta chains below come from one sample, sequenced in a study of beta chain features in type 1 diabetes. Study-wide findings and caveats: All four CD4+ subsets from Type 1 diabetes patients carried moderately but significantly shorter TCRB CDR3s.

Sequenced material consisted of expressed TCRB transcripts (all of the isolated RNA was reverse transcribed). Profiled with immunoSEQ multiplex PCR; TCRdb holds only in-frame clones, not every one. The sample records under 300,000 clones, 14% being singletons. No antigen has been identified for these receptors. The specimen was naive CD4+ T cells from blood. The receptors here all came from a man aged 25 to 40 with type 1 diabetes.

Comments on this clone: The identical CDR3 is also encoded by other nucleotide sequences in the sample. The chain employs TRBV5-1 and TRBJ1-1; D possibly corresponds to TRBD1 (6 bases). Germline V CDR1 and CDR2: SGHRS, YFSETQ. The V end was cut by 4 bases, the J end by 1 base, with 11 bases between. This CDR3 has 14 residues. The CDR3 loop reads CASSPRTENTEAFF. DNA of the CDR3: TGCGCCAGCAGCCCGAGGACAGAGAACACTGAAGCTTTCTTT.

V usage is TRBV6-1 and J usage is TRBJ2-1; 12 nucleotides align to TRBD2. V trimming: 6 bases; J trimming: 3 bases; junction bases outside the gene matches: 3. The CDR3 is 15 residues long. In germline, CDR1 is MNHNS, CDR2 SASEGT. The CDR3 sequence is CASRGGLAGYNEQFF. Here the CDR3 DNA reads TGTGCCAGCAGGGGGGGACTAGCGGGCTACAATGAGCAGTTCTTC.

The J gene is TRBJ1-5, the V gene TRBV6-5, with D perhaps matching TRBD1 (5 bases). Germline V gene data show CDR1 as MNHEY and CDR2 as SVGAGI. The length of the CDR3 is 14 residues. Trimming took 6 bases from V and 3 from J, leaving 12 bases between them. The CDR3 is CASSPGGINQPQHF. The CDR3 nucleotides read TGTGCCAGCAGCCCGGGGGGGATCAATCAGCCCCAGCATTTT.

The chain has TRBV5-1 and TRBJ1-1; D is unclear. Germline V gene data show CDR1 as SGHRS and CDR2 as YFSETQ. With 0 bases removed from V and 4 bases from J, the gap between germline ends came to 10 bases. There are 14 residues in the CDR3. The CDR3 spells CASSLAREATEAFF. The DNA of the CDR3 is TGCGCCAGCAGCTTGGCCCGAGAGGCCACTGAAGCTTTCTTT.

V usage is TRBV29-1 and J usage is TRBJ1-6; 7 bases map to TRBD1. This CDR3 has 13 amino acids. J was trimmed by 9 bases and V by 6 bases; bases with no gene match: 8. Germline CDR1 reads SQVTM; CDR2 reads ANQGSEA. CDR3: CSVATGVGSPLHF. DNA for the CDR3: TGCAGCGTAGCCACAGGGGTAGGTTCACCCCTCCACTTT. The full variable domain, in which reference TRBV29-1 and TRBJ1-6 provide the parts outside the CDR3, is SAVISQKPSRDICQRGTSLTIQCQVDSQVTMMFWYRQQPGQSLTLIATANQGSEATYESGFVIDKFPISRPNLTFSTLTVSNMSPEDSSIYLCSVATGVGSPLHFGNGTRLTVT.

This clone showed up just a few times. The CDR3 loop is CASSPGTPSDYGYTF. CDR3 nucleotides: TGTGCCAGCAGCCCTGGGACACCCAGTGACTATGGCTACACCTTC. The chain links TRBV7-9 to TRBJ1-2; possible D gene TRBD1, 6 bases. Germline CDR1 SEHNR, CDR2 FQNEAQ (reference sequence). The ends were cut back, 5 bases at V and 3 bases at J, with 16 bases in the middle. The CDR3 runs to 15 residues.

The chain joins TRBV14 to TRBJ2-7; 9 nucleotides agree with TRBD1. V lost 0 bases, J lost 2 bases, and 11 bases stayed unmatched. CDR3 length: 18 residues. In germline, CDR1 is SGHDN, CDR2 FVKESK. The CDR3 reads CASSQDGFTGGLAYEQYF. The CDR3 region has the DNA TGTGCCAGCAGCCAAGATGGGTTTACAGGGGGCCTAGCCTACGAGCAGTACTTC.

V usage is TRBV5-4 and J usage is TRBJ2-1; D remains unclear. The CDR3 extends over 14 amino acids. The germline CDR1 and CDR2 sequences are SGHNT and YYREEE (reference sequence). V gave up 4 bases and J gave up 7 bases, with 15 bases separating them. CDR3 residues: CASSPTSTRNEQFF. In nucleotides, the CDR3 is TGTGCCAGCAGCCCAACGTCGACGAGGAATGAGCAGTTCTTC.

This chain uses TRBV10-3 with TRBJ1-4; D not certain. The CDR3 is made up of 16 amino acids. The V gene lost 3 bases and the J gene lost 5 bases, with 16 bases spanning the gap. Germline loops: CDR1 ENHRY, CDR2 SYGVKD. The CDR3 loop reads CAISERARAGNEKLFF. The CDR3 DNA reads TGTGCCATCAGTGAACGTGCGAGGGCTGGGAATGAAAAACTGTTTTTT.

This clone was counted between two and nine times. V is TRBV7-9 and J is TRBJ1-4, with 9 bases matching TRBD1. V dropped 5 bases and J dropped 14; count of bases not matched to a gene: 15. Germline CDR1 is SEHNR and CDR2 is FQNEAQ (reference sequence). This CDR3 is 15 amino acids long. CDR3 nucleotides: TGTGCCAGCAGCGTACGGGGACAGGGAGTCCCAGTCCTGTTTTTT. It specifies CASSVRGQGVPVLFF.

This clone occurred a few times. The V call is TRBV19, the J call TRBJ1-6, with D possibly TRBD1 on 6 matching bases. Trimming removed 5 bases at V and 7 bases at J, with 12 bases between. This CDR3 contains 14 residues. The germline V gene has CDR1 LNHDA and CDR2 SQIVND (reference sequence). This CDR3 is CASSGQTGNSPLHF. The CDR3 nucleotides read TGTGCCAGTAGTGGACAGACTGGGAATTCACCCCTCCACTTT. Combining the CDR3 with reference TRBV19 and TRBJ1-6 gives the whole variable domain DGGITQSPKYLFRKEGQNVTLSCEQNLNHDAMYWYRQDPGQGLRLIYYSQIVNDFQKGDIAEGYSVSREKKESFPLTVTSAQKNPTAFYLCASSGQTGNSPLHFGNGTRLTVT.

This clone was seen only a few times. Lacking the conserved final phenylalanine or tryptophan, this CDR3 likely reflects a read error. The DNA is left out, because the CDR3 cannot be placed on it with certainty; the CDR3 is given as TCRdb lists it. CDR3 protein: CASRPTVGV. J is TRBJ1-1 and V is TRBV14; the D segment call TRBD1 is taken from the table without a DNA check. CDR1 is SGHDN, CDR2 FVKESK, per germline. The CDR3 length equals 9 residues, ends included.

The chain uses TRBV5-1 and TRBJ2-1; tentatively, D is TRBD2 (5 bases). CDR1 and CDR2 from the germline V gene are SGHRS and YFSETQ. V was clipped by 3 bases and J by 2 bases, with 12 bases between them. The length of the CDR3 is 15 residues. CDR3 sequence reads: CASSSGLETYNEQFF. In nucleotides, the CDR3 is TGCGCCAGCAGCTCCGGACTCGAGACCTACAATGAGCAGTTCTTC.

This clone came up a few times. This chain joins TRBV27 and TRBJ2-1; TRBD2 matches 11 bases. This CDR3 is 15 amino acids long. Germline trimming cut 6 bases from V and 5 bases from J; bases unmatched to any gene: 6. From germline, CDR1 is MNHEY and CDR2 SMNVEV (reference sequence). The CDR3 nucleotides read TGTGCCAGCAGCCCCGGGACTAGCGGCCACAATGAGCAGTTCTTC. This translates into CASSPGTSGHNEQFF.

This clone was observed a few times. The chain joins TRBV15 to TRBJ1-1; D is unresolved. Germline V lookup: CDR1 LNHNV, CDR2 YYDKDF (reference sequence). The CDR3 is made up of 17 amino acids. Trimming pared 0 bases from V and 1 base from J, leaving 15 bases between. CDR3 sequence: CATSRDSPSGRNTEAFF. CDR3 sequence (DNA): TGTGCCACCAGCAGAGATTCCCCCTCGGGGAGGAACACTGAAGCTTTCTTT.

This chain uses TRBV19 with TRBJ2-5; 8 bases are a match to TRBD1. V dropped 5 bases and J dropped 4; count of bases not matched to a gene: 9. The CDR3 has 15 amino acids. CDR1 and CDR2 from the germline V gene are LNHDA and SQIVND (reference sequence). CDR3 coding DNA: TGTGCCAGTAGTTCCGCGACAGGGGCGAGAGAGACCCAGTACTTC. Encoded protein: CASSSATGARETQYF. Complete variable domain (other parts from reference TRBV19 and TRBJ2-5): DGGITQSPKYLFRKEGQNVTLSCEQNLNHDAMYWYRQDPGQGLRLIYYSQIVNDFQKGDIAEGYSVSREKKESFPLTVTSAQKNPTAFYLCASSSATGARETQYFGPGTRLLVL.

This clone has just a few counts. This chain joins TRBV2 and TRBJ1-2; the D gene is possibly TRBD1 (6 bases). V was trimmed by 4 bases and J by 6 bases, leaving 12 bases between them. The CDR3 runs 13 residues. Germline loops: CDR1 SNHLY, CDR2 FYNNEI. The CDR3 loop reads CASSAARGDGYTF. CDR3 sequence (DNA): TGTGCCAGCAGTGCTGCCAGGGGTGATGGCTACACCTTC.

The chain has TRBV4-2 and TRBJ2-4; 8 nucleotides line up with TRBD2. The germline CDR1 and CDR2 sequences are LGHNA and YNFKEQ. The CDR3 loop spans 18 amino acids. V lost 3 bases and J lost 6; bases outside the gene matches: 16. CDR3 coding DNA: TGTGCCAGCAGCCAGGCCCAGGGACTAGTTGGGGGTGGAAACATTCAGTACTTC. Its protein is CASSQAQGLVGGGNIQYF.

This clone showed up just a few times. J is TRBJ2-5 and V is TRBV28; TRBD2 is a possible D gene (5 bases). The V and J ends lost 8 bases and 5 bases respectively, with 15 bases between them. Germline loops: CDR1 MDHEN, CDR2 SYDVKM. This CDR3 contains 13 residues. The CDR3 DNA follows: TGTGCCAGCGGGCCACGGAGCGGCGAGACCCAGTACTTC. This codes for CASGPRSGETQYF.

For this clone: Different DNA sequences within this sample yield the same CDR3. This chain connects TRBV5-1 to TRBJ1-1; D gene unclear. The CDR3 is 14 residues long. The V end lost 0 bases, the J end lost 1 base, and 7 bases lay between the germline ends. CDR1 is SGHRS and CDR2 is YFSETQ in the germline V gene. The CDR3 DNA sequence: TGCGCCAGCAGCTTGGGTCCGGGGAACACTGAAGCTTTCTTT. It specifies CASSLGPGNTEAFF.

V and J are TRBV15 and TRBJ2-1; TRBD2 aligns across 12 bases. Unmatched junction bases numbered 3, after V lost 3 bases and J lost 9 bases. The CDR3 runs to 14 residues. Per germline, CDR1 LNHNV and CDR2 YYDKDF (reference sequence). The CDR3 region is CATSSSGLAGEQFF. The CDR3 DNA reads TGTGCCACCAGCAGTTCGGGACTAGCGGGTGAGCAGTTCTTC.

The chain has TRBV5-1 and TRBJ1-6; 8 bases agree with TRBD1. J was trimmed by 9 bases and V by 7 bases; bases with no gene match: 9. Germline CDR1 is SGHRS and CDR2 is YFSETQ. This CDR3 is built from 14 residues. CDR3 nucleotide sequence: TGCGCCAGCGGAACCAGGGGGCGAGGTTCACCCCTCCACTTT. This sequence encodes CASGTRGRGSPLHF.

The chain carries TRBV29-1 and TRBJ2-2, with a tentative D call TRBD1 (5 bases). This CDR3 contains 15 residues. CDR1 SQVTM and CDR2 ANQGSEA come from the germline V gene. Trimming stripped 6 bases from V and 4 bases from J, with 18 bases between. This CDR3 reads CSVALISGSTGELFF. In nucleotides, the CDR3 is TGCAGCGTCGCCTTAATTTCAGGGTCCACCGGGGAGCTGTTTTTT.

The chain uses TRBV19 and TRBJ1-1, with a tentative D call TRBD1 (6 bases). Germline CDR1 LNHDA, CDR2 SQIVND (reference sequence). V was trimmed by 4 bases and J by 0 bases, leaving 15 bases between them. This CDR3 has 16 amino acids. CDR3 DNA: TGTGCCAGTAGTACCCATAGGACAGACATGAACACTGAAGCTTTCTTT. Translation gives CASSTHRTDMNTEAFF.

This clone has a handful of counts. The chain combines TRBV14 with TRBJ1-4; TRBD1 is a possible D gene (5 bases). The germline V gene has CDR1 SGHDN and CDR2 FVKESK. CDR3 length equals 14 residues. V was trimmed by 4 bases and J by 6 bases, leaving 12 bases between them. CDR3 loop: CASSPGLGYEKLFF. CDR3 bases: TGTGCCAGCAGCCCGGGACTGGGGTATGAAAAACTGTTTTTT.

The chain is built from TRBV10-2 and TRBJ1-1; a possible D gene is TRBD1 (6 bases). The length of the CDR3 is 13 residues. CDR1 is WSHSY and CDR2 is SAAADI in the germline V gene. The V end was cut by 6 bases, the J end by 1 base, with 9 bases between. CDR3 in DNA: TGCGCCAGCAGGAAAGGGGGGAACACTGAAGCTTTCTTT. Encoded protein: CASRKGGNTEAFF.

The chain couples TRBV4-1 to TRBJ2-1; the match to TRBD2 covers 7 bases. The CDR3 extends over 17 amino acids. Germline assignment: CDR1 MGHRA and CDR2 YSYEKL. V gave up 0 bases and J gave up 0 bases; unmatched junction bases: 5. The CDR3 nucleotides are TGCGCCAGCAGCCAAGATGGGGGAGGGTACTCCTACAATGAGCAGTTCTTC. Protein sequence: CASSQDGGGYSYNEQFF.

In this sample, this clone turned up a few times. The rearrangement uses TRBV11-2 and TRBJ2-5; TRBD1 matches 7 bases. The CDR3 is 14 residues long. The V gene end was trimmed by 7 bases and the J gene end by 1 base; junction bases not matched to a gene: 6. Germline V gives CDR1 SGHAT, CDR2 FQNNGV. The CDR3, as DNA: TGTGCCAGCACCTCGGACAGGACCCAAGAGACCCAGTACTTC. This sequence encodes CASTSDRTQETQYF.

This clone was seen more than once but under ten times. The rearrangement joins TRBV2 to TRBJ2-2; D possibly corresponds to TRBD1 (8 bases). Between the trimmed V and J ends, which lost 6 bases and 5 bases, there was a span of 13 bases. Germline values: CDR1 SNHLY, CDR2 FYNNEI. The CDR3 runs 14 residues. The CDR3 region has the DNA TGTGCCAGCAGGACAGGGGAGGGGACCGGGGAGCTGTTTTTT. Amino acids: CASRTGEGTGELFF.

The V and J genes are TRBV7-2 and TRBJ1-5; 9 nucleotides agree with TRBD1. From germline, CDR1 is SGHTA and CDR2 FQGNSA. Losses at the gene ends were 2 bases for V and 5 bases for J; bases not matched to a gene: 7. The CDR3 is made up of 16 amino acids. CDR3 nucleotides: TGTGCCAGCAGCTTAAGTCGGGGACAGGGCGATCAGCCCCAGCATTTT. It specifies CASSLSRGQGDQPQHF.

This clone has just a few counts. Other DNA sequences in the same sample also yield this CDR3. The J gene is TRBJ2-2, the V gene TRBV30, with 7 bases matching TRBD2. The V gene end was trimmed by 3 bases and the J gene end by 6 bases; junction bases not matched to a gene: 4. This CDR3 has 13 amino acids. Germline CDR1 is GTSNPN and CDR2 is SVGIG (reference sequence). Written as DNA, the CDR3 is TGTGCCTGGAGGCTAGCGGCGGCCGGGGAGCTGTTTTTT. Protein product: CAWRLAAAGELFF.

The gene calls are TRBV29-1 and TRBJ2-2, with D tentatively TRBD1 (6 bases). This CDR3 comprises 14 residues. Trimming took 6 bases from V and 1 from J, leaving 12 bases between them. CDR1 is SQVTM, CDR2 ANQGSEA, per germline. CDR3 sequence reads: CSVLGQLNTGELFF. CDR3 DNA sequence: TGCAGCGTCCTCGGACAGCTGAACACCGGGGAGCTGTTTTTT.